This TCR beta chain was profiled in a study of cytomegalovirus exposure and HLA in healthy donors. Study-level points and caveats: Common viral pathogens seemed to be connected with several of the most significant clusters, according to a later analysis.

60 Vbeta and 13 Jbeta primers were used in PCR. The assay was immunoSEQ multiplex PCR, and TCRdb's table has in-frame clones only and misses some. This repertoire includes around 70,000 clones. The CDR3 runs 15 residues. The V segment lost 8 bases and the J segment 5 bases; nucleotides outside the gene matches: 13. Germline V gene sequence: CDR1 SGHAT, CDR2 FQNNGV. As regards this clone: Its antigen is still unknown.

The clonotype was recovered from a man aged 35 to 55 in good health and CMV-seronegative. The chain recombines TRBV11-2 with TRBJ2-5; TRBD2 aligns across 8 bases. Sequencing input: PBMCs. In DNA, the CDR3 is TGTGCCAGCTCTAGAGGGCGCGGGGGGCTGGAGACCCAGTACTTC. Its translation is CASSRGRGGLETQYF.